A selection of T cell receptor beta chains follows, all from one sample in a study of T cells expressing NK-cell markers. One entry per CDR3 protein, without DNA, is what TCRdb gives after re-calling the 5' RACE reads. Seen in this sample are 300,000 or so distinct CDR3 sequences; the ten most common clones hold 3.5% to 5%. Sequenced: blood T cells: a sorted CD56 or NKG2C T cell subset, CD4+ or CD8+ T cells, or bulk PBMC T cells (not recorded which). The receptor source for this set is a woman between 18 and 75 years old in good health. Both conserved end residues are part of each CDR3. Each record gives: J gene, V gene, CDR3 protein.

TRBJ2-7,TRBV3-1,CASSQWGNPSYEQYF
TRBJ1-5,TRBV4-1,CASSQDRAFGQPQHF
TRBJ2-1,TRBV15,CATSRGLAGGRSYNEQFF
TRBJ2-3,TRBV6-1,CASGKKARDSTDTQYF
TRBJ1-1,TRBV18,CASSPTDSGTEAFF
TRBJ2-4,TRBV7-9,CASSPPGQGGNIQYF
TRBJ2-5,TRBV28,CASSLPGRETQYF
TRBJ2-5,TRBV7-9,CASSLAGTGQETQYF
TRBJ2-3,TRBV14,CASSQVKTSGRTDTQYF
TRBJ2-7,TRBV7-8,CASSFLEQGYEQYF
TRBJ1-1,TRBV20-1,CSAPYQGSTEAFF
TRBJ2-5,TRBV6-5,CASSYARGGLQETQYF
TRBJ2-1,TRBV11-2,CASSLGPPSGRNDNEQFF
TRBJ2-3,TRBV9,CASSVTGSSRADTQYF
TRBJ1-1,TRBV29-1,CSVPTGGTEAFF
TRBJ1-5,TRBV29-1,CSVAVVGAEQPQHF
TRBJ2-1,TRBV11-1,CASSLLAFPTSGRLNEQFF
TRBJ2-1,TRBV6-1,CASTHQLDSYNEQFF
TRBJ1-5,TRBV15,CATSSWDRQNQPQHF
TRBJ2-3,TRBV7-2,CASSLAGGPTDTQYF
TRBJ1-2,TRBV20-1,CSARGGENAYGYTF
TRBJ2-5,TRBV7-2,CASSLAGQGRETQYF
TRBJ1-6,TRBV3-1,CASSPGTAYNSPLHF
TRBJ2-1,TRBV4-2,CASTPSPSGGIFGFF
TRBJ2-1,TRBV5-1,CASSPDSGLTYNEQFF
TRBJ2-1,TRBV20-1,CSARAAAASSYNEQFF
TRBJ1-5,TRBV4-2,CASSQVGGDQPQHF
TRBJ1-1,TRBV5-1,CASSLGGGNTEAFF
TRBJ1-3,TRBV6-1,CASRPEGQGGNTIYF
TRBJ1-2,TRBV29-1,CSVDPRLETGSYGYTF
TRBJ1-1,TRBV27,CASSLSRLGTEAFF
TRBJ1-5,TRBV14,CASSRDNHQPQHF
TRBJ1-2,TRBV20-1,CSARDLGGADYGYTF
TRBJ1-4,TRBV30,CAWGAGDEKLFF
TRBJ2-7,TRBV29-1,CSVGGTFNYEQYF
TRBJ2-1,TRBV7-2,CASSLRGSTPYNEQFF
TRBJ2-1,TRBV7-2,CASRPQGASKPHEQFF
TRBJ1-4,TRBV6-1,CASSRGDGANEKLFF
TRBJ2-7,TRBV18,CASSPARDEQYF
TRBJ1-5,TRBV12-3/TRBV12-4,CASSFRQRGEPQHF
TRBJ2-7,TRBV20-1,CSGLEAGTGYEQYF
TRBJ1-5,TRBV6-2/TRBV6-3,CASRRGGRPYSNQPQHF
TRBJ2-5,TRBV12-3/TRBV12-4,CASSTLGLAGGPRETQYF
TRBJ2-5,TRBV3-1,CASSQDRARDLQETQYF
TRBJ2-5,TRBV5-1,CASIPTGARETQYF
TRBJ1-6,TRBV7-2,CASSFPLDTPTLHF
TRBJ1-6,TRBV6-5,CASSWDRYISYNSPLHF
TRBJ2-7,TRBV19,CASSPVAGVPHEQYF
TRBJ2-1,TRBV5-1,CASSSGSGYIEQFF
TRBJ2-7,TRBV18,CASSPQRGDGEQYF
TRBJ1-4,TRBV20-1,CSAGQATFLSGYEKLFF
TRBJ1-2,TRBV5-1,CASSQQGAYGYTF
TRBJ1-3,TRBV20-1,CSARVGTGNTIYF
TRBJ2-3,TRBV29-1,CSDQASTDTQYF
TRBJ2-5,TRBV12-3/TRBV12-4,CASSFRVETQYF
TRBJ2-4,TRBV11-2,CASSSVPSAKNIQYF
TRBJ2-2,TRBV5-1,CASSPEGSTGELFF
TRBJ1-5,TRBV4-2,CASSQVRADQPQHF
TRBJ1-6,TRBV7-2,CASSLPTPSPLHF